This TCR beta chain is drawn from a study of blood T cells in healthy people across ages. Donors each provided about 9.5 milliliters of peripheral blood. A remark on this clonotype: Its antigen is currently unknown.

Study results and limitations: A strong correlation between TCR beta diversity and naive T cell percentage was seen. Per million T cells, TCR beta diversity dropped roughly linearly as age increased.

PCR was performed a second time for roughly 7 to 12 cycles using a sample-barcoded 5' primer and a J-beta primer mix. TCRdb fed the 5' RACE reads into MiXCR, producing one record per CDR3 protein. This table has around 800,000 distinct CDR3 sequences, 40% to 50% appearing once. This CDR3 region has 13 residues. Germline V gene data show CDR1 as KGHSH and CDR2 as LQKENI. The ends were cut back, 1 base at V and 7 bases at J, with 11 bases in the middle. Sequencing was carried out using blood. This TCR was sampled from a man aged 55 to 70 in good health. The chain couples TRBV18 to TRBJ2-7; unclear D gene. The CDR3 coding sequence is TGTGCCAGCTCACCACTTAAAGGTGGAGAGCAGTACTTC. Amino acids: CASSPLKGGEQYF.